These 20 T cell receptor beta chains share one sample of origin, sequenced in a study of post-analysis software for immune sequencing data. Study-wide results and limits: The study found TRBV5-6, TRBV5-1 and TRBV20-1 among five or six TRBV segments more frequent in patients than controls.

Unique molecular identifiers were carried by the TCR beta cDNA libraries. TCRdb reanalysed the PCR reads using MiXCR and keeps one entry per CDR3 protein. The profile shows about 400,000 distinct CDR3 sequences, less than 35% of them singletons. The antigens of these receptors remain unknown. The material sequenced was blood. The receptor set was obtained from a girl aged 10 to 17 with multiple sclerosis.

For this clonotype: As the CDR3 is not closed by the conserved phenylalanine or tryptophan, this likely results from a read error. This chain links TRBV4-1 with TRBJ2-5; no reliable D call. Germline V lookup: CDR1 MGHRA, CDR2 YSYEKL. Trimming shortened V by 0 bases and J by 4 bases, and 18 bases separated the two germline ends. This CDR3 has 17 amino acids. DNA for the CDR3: TGCGCCAGCAGCCAAGATGTAAGGGAAGAGGTGCGAGAGACCCAGTACGTC. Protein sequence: CASSQDVREEVRETQYV.

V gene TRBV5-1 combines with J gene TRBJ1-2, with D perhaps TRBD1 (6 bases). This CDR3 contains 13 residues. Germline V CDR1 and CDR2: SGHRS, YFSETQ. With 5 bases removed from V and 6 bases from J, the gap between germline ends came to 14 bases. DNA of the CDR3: TGCGCCAGCAGTTATGCACAGGGAGATGGCTACACCTTC. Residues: CASSYAQGDGYTF. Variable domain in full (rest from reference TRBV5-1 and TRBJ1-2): KAGVTQTPRYLIKTRGQQVTLSCSPISGHRSVSWYQQTPGQGLQFLFEYFSETQRNKGNFPGRFSGRQFSNSRSEMNVSTLELGDSALYLCASSYAQGDGYTFGSGTRLTVV.

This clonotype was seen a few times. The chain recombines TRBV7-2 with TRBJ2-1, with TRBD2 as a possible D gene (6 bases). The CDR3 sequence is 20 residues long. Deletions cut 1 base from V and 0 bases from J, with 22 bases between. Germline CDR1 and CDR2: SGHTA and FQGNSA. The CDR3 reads CASSLVGRGGVLSSYNEQFF. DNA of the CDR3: TGTGCCAGCAGCTTAGTCGGGCGGGGCGGGGTGCTTAGCTCCTACAATGAGCAGTTCTTC.

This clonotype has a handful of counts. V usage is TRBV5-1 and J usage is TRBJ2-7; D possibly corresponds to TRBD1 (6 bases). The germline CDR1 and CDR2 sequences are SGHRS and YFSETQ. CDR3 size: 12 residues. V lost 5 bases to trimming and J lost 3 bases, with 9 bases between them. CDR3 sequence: CASRGQLYEQYF. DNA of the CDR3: TGCGCCAGCAGAGGACAGCTCTACGAGCAGTACTTC.

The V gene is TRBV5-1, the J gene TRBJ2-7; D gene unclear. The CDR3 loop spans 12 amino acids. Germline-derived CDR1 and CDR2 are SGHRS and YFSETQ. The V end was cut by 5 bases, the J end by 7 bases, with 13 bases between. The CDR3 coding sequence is TGCGCCAGCAGAGCAGTACCTGAGGAGCAGTACTTC. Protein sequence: CASRAVPEEQYF.

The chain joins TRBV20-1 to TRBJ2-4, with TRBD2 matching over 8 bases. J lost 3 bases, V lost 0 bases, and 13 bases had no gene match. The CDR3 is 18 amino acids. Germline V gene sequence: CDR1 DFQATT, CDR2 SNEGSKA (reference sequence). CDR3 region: CSARDLIGQGLGKNIQYF. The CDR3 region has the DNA TGCAGTGCTAGAGATTTAATTGGGCAGGGACTAGGCAAAAACATTCAGTACTTC.

The CDR3: CAWSTSQGWGYGYTF. The CDR3 bases are TGTGCCTGGAGTACTTCCCAGGGATGGGGCTATGGCTACACCTTC. The rearrangement links TRBV30 to TRBJ1-2; D perhaps matches TRBD1 (5 bases). Germline lookup yields CDR1 GTSNPN and CDR2 SVGIG (reference sequence). The CDR3 extends over 15 amino acids. With 2 bases removed from V and 4 bases from J, the gap between germline ends came to 17 bases.

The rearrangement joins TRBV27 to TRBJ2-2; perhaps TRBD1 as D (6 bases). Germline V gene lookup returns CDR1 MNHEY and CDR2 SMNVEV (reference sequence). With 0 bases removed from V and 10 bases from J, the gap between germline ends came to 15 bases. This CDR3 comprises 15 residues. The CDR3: CASSLSRAGDLELFF. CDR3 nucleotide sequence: TGTGCCAGCAGTTTATCTAGGGCAGGGGACCTGGAGCTGTTTTTT.

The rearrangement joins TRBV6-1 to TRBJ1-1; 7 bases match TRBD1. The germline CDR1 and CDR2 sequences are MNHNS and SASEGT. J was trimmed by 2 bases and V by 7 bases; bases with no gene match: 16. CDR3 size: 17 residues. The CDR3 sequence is CASIVYVIGGVNTEAFF. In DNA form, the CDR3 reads TGTGCCAGCATTGTTTATGTTATAGGGGGCGTAAACACTGAAGCTTTCTTT.

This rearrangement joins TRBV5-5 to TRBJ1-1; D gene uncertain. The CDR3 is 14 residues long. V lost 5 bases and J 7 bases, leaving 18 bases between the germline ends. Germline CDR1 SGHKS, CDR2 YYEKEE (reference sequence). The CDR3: CASSPPGTLGEAFF. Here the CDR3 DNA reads TGTGCCAGCAGTCCTCCGGGTACCCTGGGTGAAGCTTTCTTT.

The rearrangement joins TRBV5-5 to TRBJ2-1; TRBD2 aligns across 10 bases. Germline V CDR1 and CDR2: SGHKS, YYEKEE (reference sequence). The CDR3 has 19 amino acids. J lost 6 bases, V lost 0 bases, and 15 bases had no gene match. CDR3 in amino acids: CASSLGPPGASGGVNEQFF. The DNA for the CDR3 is TGTGCCAGCAGCTTGGGCCCCCCGGGGGCTAGCGGGGGAGTCAATGAGCAGTTCTTC. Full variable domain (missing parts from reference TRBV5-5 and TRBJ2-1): DAGVTQSPTHLIKTRGQQVTLRCSPISGHKSVSWYQQVLGQGPQFIFQYYEKEERGRGNFPDRFSARQFPNYSSELNVNALLLGDSALYLCASSLGPPGASGGVNEQFFGPGTRLTVL.

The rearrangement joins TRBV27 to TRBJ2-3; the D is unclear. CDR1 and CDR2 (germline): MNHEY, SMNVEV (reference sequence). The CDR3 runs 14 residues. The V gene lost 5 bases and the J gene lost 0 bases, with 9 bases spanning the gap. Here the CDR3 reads CASSGYQSTDTQYF. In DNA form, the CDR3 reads TGTGCCAGCAGTGGCTACCAAAGCACAGATACGCAGTATTTT.

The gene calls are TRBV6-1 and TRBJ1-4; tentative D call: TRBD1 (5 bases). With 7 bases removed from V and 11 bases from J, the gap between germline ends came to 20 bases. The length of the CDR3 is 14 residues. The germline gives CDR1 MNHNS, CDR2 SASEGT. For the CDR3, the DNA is TGTGCCAGCATCCCGACAGCCGAGAGGTGGAAACTGTTTTTT. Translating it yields CASIPTAERWKLFF.

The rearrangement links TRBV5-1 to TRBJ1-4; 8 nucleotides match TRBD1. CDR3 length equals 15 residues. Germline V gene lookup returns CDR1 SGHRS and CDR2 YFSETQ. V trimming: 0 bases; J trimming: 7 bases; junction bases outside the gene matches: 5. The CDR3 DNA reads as TGCGCCAGCAGCTTGGAGGACAGGGCGGTTGAAAAACTGTTTTTT. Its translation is CASSLEDRAVEKLFF.

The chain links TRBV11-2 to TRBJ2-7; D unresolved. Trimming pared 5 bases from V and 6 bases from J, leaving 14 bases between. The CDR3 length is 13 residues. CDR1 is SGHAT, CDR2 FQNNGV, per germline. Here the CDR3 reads CASSPEWGFEQYF. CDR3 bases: TGTGCCAGCAGCCCAGAGTGGGGATTCGAGCAGTACTTC. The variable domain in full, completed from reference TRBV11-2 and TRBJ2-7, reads EAGVAQSPRYKIIEKRQSVAFWCNPISGHATLYWYQQILGQGPKLLIQFQNNGVVDDSQLPKDRFSAERLKGVDSTLKIQPAKLEDSAVYLCASSPEWGFEQYFGPGTRLTVT.

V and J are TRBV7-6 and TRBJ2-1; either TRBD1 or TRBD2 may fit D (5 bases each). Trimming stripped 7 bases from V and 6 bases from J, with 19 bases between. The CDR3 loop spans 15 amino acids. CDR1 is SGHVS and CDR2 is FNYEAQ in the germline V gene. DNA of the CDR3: TGTGCCAGCACCCTCGGGACGGGGAAAGGCAATGAGCAGTTCTTC. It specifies CASTLGTGKGNEQFF.

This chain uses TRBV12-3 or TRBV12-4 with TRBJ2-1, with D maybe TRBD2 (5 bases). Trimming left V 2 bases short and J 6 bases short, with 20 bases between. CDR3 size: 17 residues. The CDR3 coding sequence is TGTGCCAGCAGTTTAATTAGTTTAGGGCTAGCCCGCAATGAGCAGTTCTTC. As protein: CASSLISLGLARNEQFF.

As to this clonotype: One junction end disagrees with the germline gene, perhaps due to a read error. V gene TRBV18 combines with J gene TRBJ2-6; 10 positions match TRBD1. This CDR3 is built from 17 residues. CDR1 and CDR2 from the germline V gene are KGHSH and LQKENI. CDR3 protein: CAGSRGTGATGVNVLTF. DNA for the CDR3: TGTGCCGGCTCACGAGGGACAGGGGCTACTGGGGTCAACGTCCTGACTTTC.

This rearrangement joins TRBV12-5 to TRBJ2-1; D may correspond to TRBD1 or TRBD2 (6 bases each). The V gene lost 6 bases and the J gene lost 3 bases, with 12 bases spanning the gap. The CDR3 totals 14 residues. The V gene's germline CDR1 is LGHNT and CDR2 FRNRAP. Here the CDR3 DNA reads TGTGCTAGTGGGGAGGGGGGAAACTACAATGAGCAGTTCTTC. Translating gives CASGEGGNYNEQFF.

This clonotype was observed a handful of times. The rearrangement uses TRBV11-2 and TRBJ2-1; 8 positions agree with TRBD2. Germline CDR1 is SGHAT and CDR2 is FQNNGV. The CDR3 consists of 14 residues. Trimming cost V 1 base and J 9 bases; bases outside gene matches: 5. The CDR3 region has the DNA TGTGCCAGCAGCTTAGTCCCGGGGGGGGGTGAGCAGTTCTTC. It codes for CASSLVPGGGEQFF.